The entry below describes one T cell receptor (beta chain). Antigen: not known. The sample comes from a study of OX40 agonist ivuxolimab in advanced cancers. Notes on the study in general: CD4+ T cells averaged fewer expanded clones than CD8+ T cells. By week 6 at 0.1 to 3.0 mg/kg, blood CD4+ and CD8+ T cells had expanded clonally.

V was pared by 2 bases and J by 2 bases, with 5 bases of the junction left unmatched. The V gene's germline CDR1 is SGHNT and CDR2 YYREEE (reference sequence). The length of the CDR3 is 16 residues. Sequenced by immunoSEQ multiplex PCR; TCRdb stores in-frame clones only, minus some. Of around 76,000 clones in the sample, 75% to 85% are singletons; the top ten hold 5% to 6%. Samples of blood were obtained at baseline, on cycle 4 day 1, and on cycle 7 day 1. The clonotype comes from an adult with an advanced solid tumor such as melanoma, head and neck, liver or kidney cancer. The rearrangement links TRBV5-4 to TRBJ2-5; 11 positions match TRBD1. The sample here was CD4+ or CD8+ T cells sorted from blood, taken in a trial of the OX40 agonist ivuxolimab. Here the CDR3 reads CASSLAGTGGQETQYF. CDR3 coding DNA: TGTGCCAGCAGCTTAGCCGGGACAGGGGGACAAGAGACCCAGTACTTC.